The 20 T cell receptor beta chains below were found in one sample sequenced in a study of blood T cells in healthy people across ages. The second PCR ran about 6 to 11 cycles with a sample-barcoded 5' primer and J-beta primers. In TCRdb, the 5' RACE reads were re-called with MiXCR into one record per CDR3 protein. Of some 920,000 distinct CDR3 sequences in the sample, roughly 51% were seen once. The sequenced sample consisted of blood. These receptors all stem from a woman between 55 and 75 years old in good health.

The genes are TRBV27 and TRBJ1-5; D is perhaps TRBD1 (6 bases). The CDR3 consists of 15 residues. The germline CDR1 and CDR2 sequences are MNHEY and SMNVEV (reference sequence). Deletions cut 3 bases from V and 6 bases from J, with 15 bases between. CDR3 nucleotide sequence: TGTGCCAGCAGTTTGGGACACGGACTCTTTCAGCCCCAGCATTTT. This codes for CASSLGHGLFQPQHF.

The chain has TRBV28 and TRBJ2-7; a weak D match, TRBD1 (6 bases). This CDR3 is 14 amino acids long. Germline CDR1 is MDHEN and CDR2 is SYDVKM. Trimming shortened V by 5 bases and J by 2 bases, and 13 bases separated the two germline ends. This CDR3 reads CASSGQGLPYEQYF. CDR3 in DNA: TGTGCCAGCAGTGGTCAGGGGCTTCCCTACGAGCAGTACTTC.

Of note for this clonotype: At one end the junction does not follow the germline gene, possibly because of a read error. CDR3 amino acids: CAGSPSGLETGTQYF. For the CDR3, the DNA is TGTGCCGGCAGCCCCTCTGGACTCGAAACAGGTACGCAGTATTTT. The chain is built from TRBV7-2 and TRBJ2-3, with D perhaps TRBD1 or TRBD2 (5 bases each). The germline CDR1 and CDR2 sequences are SGHTA and FQGNSA. This CDR3 contains 15 residues.

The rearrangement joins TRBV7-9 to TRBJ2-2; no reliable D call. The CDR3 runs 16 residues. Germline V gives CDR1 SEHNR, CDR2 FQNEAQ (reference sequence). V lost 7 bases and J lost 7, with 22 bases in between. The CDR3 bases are TGTGCCAGCATGATGGGAACCGTAGGGAAAGACGGGGAGCTGTTTTTT. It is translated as CASMMGTVGKDGELFF.

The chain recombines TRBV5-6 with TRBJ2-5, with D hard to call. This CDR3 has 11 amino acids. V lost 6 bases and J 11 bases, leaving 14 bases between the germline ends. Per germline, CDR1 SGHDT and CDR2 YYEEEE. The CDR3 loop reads CASTKYNEQYF. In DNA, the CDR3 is TGTGCCAGCACGAAGTACAATGAGCAGTACTTC.

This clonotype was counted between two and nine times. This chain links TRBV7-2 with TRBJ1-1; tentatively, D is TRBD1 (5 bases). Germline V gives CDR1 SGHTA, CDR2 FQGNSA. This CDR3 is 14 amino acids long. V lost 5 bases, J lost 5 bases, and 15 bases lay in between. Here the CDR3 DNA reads TGTGCCAGCAGCGGCCAGGGCCCCGGGACTGAAGCTTTCTTT. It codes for CASSGQGPGTEAFF.

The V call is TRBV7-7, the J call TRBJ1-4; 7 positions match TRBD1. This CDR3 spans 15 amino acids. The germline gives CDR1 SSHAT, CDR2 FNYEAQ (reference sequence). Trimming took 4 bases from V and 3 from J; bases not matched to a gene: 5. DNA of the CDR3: TGTGCCAGCAGCTGGACGACAGGGTCTAATGAAAAACTGTTTTTT. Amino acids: CASSWTTGSNEKLFF. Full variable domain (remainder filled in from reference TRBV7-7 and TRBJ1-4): GAGVSQSPRYKVTKRGQDVTLRCDPISSHATLYWYQQALGQGPEFLTYFNYEAQPDKSGLPSDRFSAERPEGSISTLTIQRTEQRDSAMYRCASSWTTGSNEKLFFGSGTQLSVL.

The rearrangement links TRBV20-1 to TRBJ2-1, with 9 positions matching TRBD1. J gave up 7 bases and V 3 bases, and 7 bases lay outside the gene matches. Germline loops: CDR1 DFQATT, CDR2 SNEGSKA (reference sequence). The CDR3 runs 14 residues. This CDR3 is CSARPGQGRNEQFF. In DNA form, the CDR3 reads TGCAGTGCTAGGCCGGGACAGGGAAGGAATGAGCAGTTCTTC.

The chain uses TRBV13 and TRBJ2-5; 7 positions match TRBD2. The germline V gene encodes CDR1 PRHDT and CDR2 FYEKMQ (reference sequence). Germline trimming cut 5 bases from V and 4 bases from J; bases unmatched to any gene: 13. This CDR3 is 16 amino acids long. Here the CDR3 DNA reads TGTGCCAGCAGCCACCCACTGGCGGGAGTGGGAGAGACCCAGTACTTC. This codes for CASSHPLAGVGETQYF.

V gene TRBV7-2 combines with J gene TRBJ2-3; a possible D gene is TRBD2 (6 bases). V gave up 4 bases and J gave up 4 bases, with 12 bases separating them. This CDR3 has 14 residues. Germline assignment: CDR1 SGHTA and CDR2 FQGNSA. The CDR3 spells CASSSRDSADTQYF. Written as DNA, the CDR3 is TGTGCCAGCAGCTCTAGGGACTCGGCAGATACGCAGTATTTT.

The CDR3 region is CASSEGLGVGETQYF. The CDR3 nucleotides are TGTGCCAGCAGTGAAGGGTTGGGAGTTGGAGAGACCCAGTACTTC. The chain couples TRBV6-1 to TRBJ2-5, with D maybe TRBD2 (5 bases). With 1 base removed from V and 4 bases from J, the gap between germline ends came to 13 bases. There are 15 residues in the CDR3. Germline V CDR1 and CDR2: MNHNS, SASEGT.

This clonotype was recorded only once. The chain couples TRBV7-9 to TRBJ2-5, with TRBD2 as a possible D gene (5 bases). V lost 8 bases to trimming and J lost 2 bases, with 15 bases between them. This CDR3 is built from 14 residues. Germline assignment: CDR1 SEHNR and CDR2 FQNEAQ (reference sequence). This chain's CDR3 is CASRGPGHQETQYF. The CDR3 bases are TGTGCCAGCCGAGGGCCAGGCCATCAAGAGACCCAGTACTTC.

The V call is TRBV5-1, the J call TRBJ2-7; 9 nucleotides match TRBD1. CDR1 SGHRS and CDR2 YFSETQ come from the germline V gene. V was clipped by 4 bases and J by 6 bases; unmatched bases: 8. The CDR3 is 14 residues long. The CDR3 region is CASSPGTDRGEQYF. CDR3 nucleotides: TGCGCCAGCAGCCCGGGAACGGACAGGGGCGAGCAGTACTTC. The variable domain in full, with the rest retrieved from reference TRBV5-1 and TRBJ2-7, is KAGVTQTPRYLIKTRGQQVTLSCSPISGHRSVSWYQQTPGQGLQFLFEYFSETQRNKGNFPGRFSGRQFSNSRSEMNVSTLELGDSALYLCASSPGTDRGEQYFGPGTRLTVT.

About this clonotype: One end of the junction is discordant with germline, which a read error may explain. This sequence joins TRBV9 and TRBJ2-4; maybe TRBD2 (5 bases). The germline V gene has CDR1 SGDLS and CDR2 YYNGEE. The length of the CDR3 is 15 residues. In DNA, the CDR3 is TGTGCCAGCAGCGTAGGGCTGGAGGCCAGAAACATTCAGTACTTC. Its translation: CASSVGLEARNIQYF. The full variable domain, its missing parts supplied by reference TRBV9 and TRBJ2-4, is DSGVTQTPKHLITATGQRVTLRCSPRSGDLSVYWYQQSLDQGLQFLIQYYNGEERAKGNILERFSAQQFPDLHSELNLSSLELGDSALYFCASSVGLEARNIQYFGAGTRLSVL.

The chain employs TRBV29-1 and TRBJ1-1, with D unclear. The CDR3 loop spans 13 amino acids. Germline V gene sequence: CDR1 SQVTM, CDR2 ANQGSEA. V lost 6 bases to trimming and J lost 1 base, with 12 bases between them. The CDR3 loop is CSVPGLGNTEAFF. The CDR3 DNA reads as TGCAGCGTCCCCGGACTAGGGAACACTGAAGCTTTCTTT.

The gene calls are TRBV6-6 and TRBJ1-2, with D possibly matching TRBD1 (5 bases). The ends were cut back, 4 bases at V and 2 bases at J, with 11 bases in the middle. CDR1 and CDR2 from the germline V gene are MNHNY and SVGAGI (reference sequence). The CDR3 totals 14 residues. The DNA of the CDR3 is TGTGCCAGCAGTTCGAGGGGCTTGAACTATGGCTACACCTTC. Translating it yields CASSSRGLNYGYTF.

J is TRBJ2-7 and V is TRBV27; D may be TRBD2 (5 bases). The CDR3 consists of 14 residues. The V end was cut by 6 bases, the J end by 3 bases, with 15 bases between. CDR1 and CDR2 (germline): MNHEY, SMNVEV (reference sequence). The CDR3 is CASSHDRRGYEQYF. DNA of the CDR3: TGTGCCAGCAGCCACGACCGCCGGGGCTACGAGCAGTACTTC.

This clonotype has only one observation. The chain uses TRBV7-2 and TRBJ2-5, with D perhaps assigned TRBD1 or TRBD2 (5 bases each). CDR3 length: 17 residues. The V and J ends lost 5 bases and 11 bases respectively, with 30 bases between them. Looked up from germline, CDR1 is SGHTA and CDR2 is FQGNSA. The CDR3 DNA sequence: TGTGCCAGCAGCATAGATGGGACCCGGAACTCCTACAATGAGCAGTACTTC. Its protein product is CASSIDGTRNSYNEQYF.

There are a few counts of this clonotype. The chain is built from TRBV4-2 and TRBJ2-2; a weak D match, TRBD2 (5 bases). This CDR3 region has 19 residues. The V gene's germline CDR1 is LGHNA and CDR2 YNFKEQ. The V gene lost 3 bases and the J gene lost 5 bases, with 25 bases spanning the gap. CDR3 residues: CASSHSPTSNGLLTGELFF. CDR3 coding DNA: TGTGCCAGCAGCCACTCCCCTACTAGTAACGGTTTGTTAACCGGGGAGCTGTTTTTT.

In DNA form, the CDR3 reads TGTGCCAGCCGGGGTTCCGGGACCCAGTACTTC. Protein product: CASRGSGTQYF. V gene TRBV12-3 or TRBV12-4 combines with J gene TRBJ2-7; TRBD2 is a possible D gene (5 bases). The closer fit of TRBJ2-5 to the DNA end suggests the J call may be wrong. This CDR3 spans 11 amino acids.